One and the same sample provided the 16 T cell receptor beta chains below, sequenced in a study of blood T cells in healthy people across ages. A sample-barcoded 5' primer and a J-beta primer mix were used in a second PCR of about 7 to 12 cycles. TCRdb used MiXCR to reprocess the 5' RACE reads, holding one entry per CDR3 protein. The data show about 700,000 distinct CDR3 sequences, 32% seen once. Sequencing input: blood. The receptors here all came from a woman older than 75 in good health.

In its sample, this clonotype was seen many times. The V gene is TRBV29-1, the J gene TRBJ2-1; TRBD1 agrees at 8 bases. With V trimmed by 6 bases and J by 12 bases, 16 bases remained unmatched. Germline CDR1 and CDR2: SQVTM and ANQGSEA. The CDR3 extends over 14 amino acids. CDR3 residues: CSVRIRSGGSGQFF. The CDR3, as DNA: TGCAGCGTCCGAATAAGGTCAGGGGGCTCGGGGCAGTTCTTC.

J is TRBJ2-5 and V is TRBV20-1, with 13 positions matching TRBD2. Trimming at V came to 5 bases and at J to 4 bases, leaving 10 bases not matched to a gene. The CDR3 has 16 amino acids. CDR1 is DFQATT and CDR2 is SNEGSKA in the germline V gene (reference sequence). This CDR3 is CSAHRTSGRGLETQYF. In nucleotides, the CDR3 is TGCAGTGCTCACCGGACTAGCGGGAGAGGATTAGAGACCCAGTACTTC.

At least ten counts were recorded for this clonotype. The chain combines TRBV11-2 with TRBJ2-3, with 8 bases aligning to TRBD2. This CDR3 contains 16 residues. Germline loops: CDR1 SGHAT, CDR2 FQNNGV. J lost 5 bases, V lost 3 bases, and 10 bases had no gene match. The CDR3 spells CASSLSEAGDIDTQYF. CDR3 nucleotide sequence: TGTGCCAGCAGCTTGAGTGAAGCGGGGGATATAGATACGCAGTATTTT.

The CDR3 spells CATTLGGSNQPQHF. CDR3 bases: TGTGCCACGACGCTAGGTGGGAGCAATCAGCCCCAGCATTTT. V and J are TRBV7-3 and TRBJ1-5; no firm D call. The length of the CDR3 is 14 residues. Trimming shortened V by 10 bases and J by 1 base, and 14 bases separated the two germline ends. Germline V CDR1 and CDR2: SGHTA, FQGTGA. Looking up the rest from reference TRBV7-3 and TRBJ1-5 gives the full variable domain: GAGVSQTPSNKVTEKGKYVELRCDPISGHTALYWYRQSLGQGPEFLIYFQGTGAADDSGLPNDRFFAVRPEGSVSTLKIQRTERGDSAVYLCATTLGGSNQPQHFGDGTRLSIL.

This clonotype was counted many times. The genes are TRBV5-6 and TRBJ1-5; unclear D gene. CDR1 SGHDT and CDR2 YYEEEE come from the germline V gene. Trimming took 4 bases from V and 2 from J, leaving 19 bases between them. This CDR3 has 17 residues. The CDR3 DNA sequence: TGTGCCAGCAGCAGCACGGCCGGGAGTTTTGGCAATCAGCCCCAGCATTTT. It translates to CASSSTAGSFGNQPQHF.

This clonotype was found once. The chain joins TRBV28 to TRBJ1-1; no clear D. Germline V gene data show CDR1 as MDHEN and CDR2 as SYDVKM. The CDR3 consists of 12 residues. The ends were cut back, 0 bases at V and 7 bases at J, with 6 bases in the middle. The DNA of the CDR3 is TGTGCCAGCAGTTTATGGTCGGGTGAAGCTTTCTTT. The encoded protein is CASSLWSGEAFF.

The rearrangement joins TRBV20-1 to TRBJ2-3; D is perhaps TRBD1 (6 bases). This CDR3 region has 14 residues. Looked up from germline, CDR1 is DFQATT and CDR2 is SNEGSKA (reference sequence). The V end lost 6 bases, the J end lost 2 bases, and 15 bases lay between the germline ends. Here the CDR3 DNA reads TGCAGTGCCCAGAAGGGGGTATTCACAGATACGCAGTATTTT. Protein sequence: CSAQKGVFTDTQYF.

This clonotype was counted many times. The chain combines TRBV7-9 with TRBJ2-1; 13 positions match TRBD2. The CDR3 is 16 amino acids. V shed 4 bases, J shed 10 bases, and the junction held 10 bases outside the gene matches. Per the germline V gene, CDR1 is SEHNR and CDR2 is FQNEAQ (reference sequence). CDR3 bases: TGTGCCAGCAGCTCTTTCGGACTAGCGGGGGCGGAGGAGCAGTTCTTC. It translates to CASSSFGLAGAEEQFF.

The gene calls are TRBV2 and TRBJ1-4, with 7 nucleotides matching TRBD1. The J segment lost 2 bases and the V segment lost 6 bases, leaving 6 bases of the junction unmatched. The germline gives CDR1 SNHLY, CDR2 FYNNEI. CDR3 size: 15 residues. CDR3 loop: CASRIQGDTNEKLFF. The CDR3, as DNA: TGTGCCAGCAGGATTCAGGGGGACACTAATGAAAAACTGTTTTTT.

This clonotype was recorded a few times. This may arise from a read error, as a much more abundant clone is one base away. This chain links TRBV9 with TRBJ2-4; D perhaps matches TRBD2 (6 bases). The CDR3 covers 18 residues. With 0 bases removed from V and 13 bases from J, the gap between germline ends came to 29 bases. Germline V CDR1 and CDR2: SGDLS, YYNGEE. DNA for the CDR3: TGTGCCAGCAGCGTAGATTCGTTTGGAGGGGCCGGTTACAATGAGCAGTACTTC. Translation: CASSVDSFGGAGYNEQYF.

In its sample, this clonotype was seen many times. The chain links TRBV20-1 to TRBJ2-7, with TRBD1 matching over 9 bases. V gave up 3 bases and J gave up 6 bases; unmatched junction bases: 12. The CDR3 is made up of 15 amino acids. Germline V gene lookup returns CDR1 DFQATT and CDR2 SNEGSKA (reference sequence). This CDR3 reads CSASTGGAFAREQYF. Here the CDR3 DNA reads TGCAGTGCTAGCACAGGGGGCGCCTTCGCTCGCGAGCAGTACTTC.

About this clonotype: Compared with germline, one end of the junction differs, possibly owing to a read error. The chain recombines TRBV5-1 with TRBJ1-5, with D unresolved. Germline V gene sequence: CDR1 SGHRS, CDR2 YFSETQ. The CDR3 is made up of 15 amino acids. CDR3 protein: CAGSLEGGLHQPQHF. CDR3 sequence (DNA): TGCGCCGGCAGCTTGGAGGGAGGGTTACATCAGCCCCAGCATTTT.

Concerning this clonotype itself: This clone may be a read error of a much larger clone one base away. This chain joins TRBV20-1 and TRBJ2-5, with 13 bases that match TRBD2. Germline CDR1 reads DFQATT; CDR2 reads SNEGSKA (reference sequence). V lost 0 bases, J lost 11 bases, and 9 bases stayed unmatched. The CDR3 spans 15 residues. CDR3 nucleotides: TGCAGTGCTAGAGAGACTAGCGGGGGGAAAAATGAGCAGTACTTC. Amino acid sequence: CSARETSGGKNEQYF.

CDR3 in DNA: TGCAGTGCTAGTCCAGGGGATGGGGTTACTGAAGCTTTCTTT. It encodes CSASPGDGVTEAFF. V and J are TRBV20-1 and TRBJ1-1; possible D gene TRBD1, 6 bases. Germline V gene data show CDR1 as DFQATT and CDR2 as SNEGSKA (reference sequence). Between the trimmed V and J ends, which lost 3 bases and 5 bases, there was a span of 16 bases. The CDR3 has 14 residues.

The CDR3 DNA reads TGTGCCAGCACGTCTCACGGGACTAGCAAAGACAATGAGCAGTTCTTC. Amino acid sequence: CASTSHGTSKDNEQFF. V is TRBV7-6 and J is TRBJ2-1; 9 bases are shared with TRBD2. Germline CDR1 reads SGHVS; CDR2 reads FNYEAQ. Trimming removed 7 bases from V and 5 bases from J; junction bases left unmatched: 12. This CDR3 comprises 16 residues.

The rearrangement links TRBV3-1 to TRBJ2-5; D possibly corresponds to TRBD1 (6 bases). V lost 3 bases, J lost 11 bases, and 19 bases lay in between. In germline, CDR1 is LGHDT, CDR2 YNNKEL (reference sequence). CDR3 length: 14 amino acids. This CDR3 is CASSHRTRGNEQYF. DNA for the CDR3: TGTGCCAGCAGCCATCGGACAAGGGGGAATGAGCAGTACTTC.